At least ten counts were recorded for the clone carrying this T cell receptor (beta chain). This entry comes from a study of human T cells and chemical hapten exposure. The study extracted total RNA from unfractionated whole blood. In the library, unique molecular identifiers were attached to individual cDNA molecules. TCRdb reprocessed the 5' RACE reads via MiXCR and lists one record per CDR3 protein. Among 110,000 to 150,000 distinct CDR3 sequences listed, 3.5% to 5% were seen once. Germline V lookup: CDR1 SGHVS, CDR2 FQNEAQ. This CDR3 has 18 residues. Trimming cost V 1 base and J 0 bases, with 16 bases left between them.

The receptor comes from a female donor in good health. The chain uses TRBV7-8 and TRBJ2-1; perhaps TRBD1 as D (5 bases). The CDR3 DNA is TGTGCCAGCAGCTTAGTCCGCGTGGGGCATAGCTCCTACAATGAGCAGTTCTTC. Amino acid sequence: CASSLVRVGHSSYNEQFF.